The clone carrying this T cell receptor (beta chain) was seen many times. Its target is not known. This sample is drawn from a study of CD8 T cells in ankylosing spondylitis. TCRdb reanalysed the 5' RACE reads using MiXCR and keeps one entry per CDR3 protein. There are about 420,000 distinct CDR3 sequences in the sample; about 22% occur only once, and about 16% lies in the top ten. The study's findings and limits: A motif in TCR beta, a set of 8 or 9 highly homologous variants, appeared characteristic of ankylosing spondylitis blood.

The germline V and J ends were trimmed by 5 bases and 6 bases, with 20 bases remaining between them. This CDR3 is 14 amino acids long. Germline V CDR1 and CDR2: DFQATT, SNEGSKA (reference sequence). Sequenced sample: blood, either unsorted or a sorted T cell fraction (not recorded which). This clonotype was obtained from a male donor with ankylosing spondylitis. This rearrangement joins TRBV20-1 to TRBJ2-7; D unclear. This chain's CDR3 is CSALPTFAWSEQYF. In DNA, the CDR3 is TGCAGTGCTCTTCCGACTTTCGCGTGGTCCGAGCAGTACTTC.